This T cell receptor (beta chain) was recovered during a study of blood T cells in healthy people across ages. Germline V gene sequence: CDR1 DFQATT, CDR2 SNEGSKA (reference sequence). Trimming removed 0 bases at V and 3 bases at J, with 15 bases between. The CDR3 extends over 15 amino acids. A J-beta primer mix and a sample-barcoded 5' primer were used in a second PCR of about 7 to 11 cycles. MiXCR, run by TCRdb on the 5' RACE reads, gives a single entry per CDR3 protein. This sample has 1.5 million to 2 million distinct CDR3 sequences; almost 35% occur once, and the top ten carry about 11%. This clonotype has only a few counts. Samples each had at least 6 micrograms of total RNA extracted.

This sequence was found in a woman in her thirties in good health. The chain is built from TRBV20-1 and TRBJ2-7, with D possibly matching TRBD2 (5 bases). Sequencing was performed on blood. DNA of the CDR3: TGCAGTGCTAGAGATCCTCTTAGCGACTTCTACGAGCAGTACTTC. Its translation: CSARDPLSDFYEQYF.